This T cell receptor beta chain came from a study of cytomegalovirus exposure and HLA in healthy donors. Study-wide findings and caveats: Some public TCRs appeared in many individuals, while most sequences were rare.

As to this clone: What it binds is not known.

The PCR employed 60 Vbeta primers together with 13 Jbeta primers. Assay: immunoSEQ multiplex PCR; the TCRdb copy retains only in-frame clones and omits some. The sample records fewer than 200,000 clones, around three quarters being singletons. V was pared by 2 bases and J by 7 bases, with 9 bases between. The CDR3 spans 12 residues. Germline V CDR1 and CDR2: SEHNR, FQNEAQ (reference sequence). Material for sequencing was PBMCs. The receptor comes from a woman in her 30s in good health and CMV-seronegative. This rearrangement joins TRBV7-9 to TRBJ2-7; no definite D call. DNA of the CDR3: TGTGCCAGCAGCTTAACTCCCACGGAGCAGTACTTC. It specifies CASSLTPTEQYF. Full variable domain (outside the CDR3, taken from reference TRBV7-9 and TRBJ2-7): DTGVSQNPRHKITKRGQNVTFRCDPISEHNRLYWYRQTLGQGPEFLTYFQNEAQLEKSRLLSDRFSAERPKGSFSTLEIQRTEQGDSAMYLCASSLTPTEQYFGPGTRLTVT.